One and the same sample provided the 30 T cell receptor beta chains below, sequenced in a study of early T cells in non-severe SARS-CoV-2 infection. From the 5' RACE reads, TCRdb called clonotypes with MiXCR, one entry per CDR3 protein. This sample has 29,000 or so distinct CDR3 sequences, with roughly 4.7% found just once. What was sequenced was whole blood. The origin of the receptors is an adult who was a healthcare worker with PCR-confirmed SARS-CoV-2 infection or an uninfected control (not recorded which).

This clonotype was recorded many times. The J gene is TRBJ2-5, the V gene TRBV2; D could derive from TRBD1 or TRBD2 (6 bases each). Deletions cut 8 bases from V and 4 bases from J, with 26 bases between. The CDR3 extends over 17 amino acids. CDR1 SNHLY and CDR2 FYNNEI come from the germline V gene. CDR3 residues: CASLRQRVQGGGETQYF. The DNA of the CDR3 is TGTGCCAGCCTTAGGCAAAGAGTACAGGGAGGAGGAGAGACCCAGTACTTC.

This clonotype came up many times. This chain uses TRBV13 with TRBJ2-7; a possible D gene is TRBD1 (6 bases). This CDR3 region has 15 residues. The V end lost 0 bases, the J end lost 1 base, and 10 bases lay between the germline ends. Germline CDR1 is PRHDT and CDR2 is FYEKMQ (reference sequence). The chain's CDR3 is CASSLGQGLSYEQYF. CDR3 DNA: TGTGCCAGCAGCTTAGGACAGGGTCTGTCCTACGAGCAGTACTTC. Supplemented by reference TRBV13 and TRBJ2-7, the full variable domain reads AAGVIQSPRHLIKEKRETATLKCYPIPRHDTVYWYQQGPGQDPQFLISFYEKMQSDKGSIPDRFSAQQFSDYHSELNMSSLELGDSALYFCASSLGQGLSYEQYFGPGTRLTVT.

The rearrangement uses TRBV5-1 and TRBJ1-3; unclear D gene. V was trimmed by 4 bases and J by 1 base, leaving 9 bases between them. The CDR3 contains 14 residues. From germline, CDR1 is SGHRS and CDR2 YFSETQ. CDR3 sequence: CASSRQASGNTIYF. CDR3 sequence (DNA): TGCGCCAGCAGCAGGCAGGCTTCTGGAAACACCATATATTTT.

V usage is TRBV14 and J usage is TRBJ2-5; D might be TRBD1 (6 bases). Germline V gene lookup returns CDR1 SGHDN and CDR2 FVKESK. This CDR3 region has 14 residues. Trimming shortened V by 9 bases and J by 5 bases, and 19 bases separated the two germline ends. The CDR3 is CARVGAGFKETQYF. The CDR3 bases are TGTGCCAGAGTGGGGGCAGGGTTTAAGGAGACCCAGTACTTC.

This clonotype was seen a few times. V gene TRBV29-1 combines with J gene TRBJ2-2; tentatively, D is TRBD2 (5 bases). The CDR3 extends over 14 amino acids. Trimming stripped 6 bases from V and 6 bases from J, with 17 bases between. The germline V gene encodes CDR1 SQVTM and CDR2 ANQGSEA. This chain's CDR3 is CSVGRTAEPGELFF. CDR3 nucleotide sequence: TGCAGCGTCGGACGGACTGCCGAACCCGGGGAGCTGTTTTTT.

V gene TRBV29-1 combines with J gene TRBJ2-1, with TRBD1 matching 11 bases. There are 15 residues in the CDR3. Germline values: CDR1 SQVTM, CDR2 ANQGSEA. J was trimmed by 4 bases and V by 3 bases; bases with no gene match: 5. CDR3 DNA: TGCAGCGTTGACACCGGACAGGGGGCTTACAATGAGCAGTTCTTC. It codes for CSVDTGQGAYNEQFF.

This clonotype was seen many times. V gene TRBV11-2 combines with J gene TRBJ2-2, with unresolved D. The V gene lost 3 bases and the J gene lost 1 base, with 6 bases spanning the gap. CDR1 is SGHAT, CDR2 FQNNGV, per germline. The CDR3 covers 14 residues. CDR3 nucleotide sequence: TGTGCCAGCAGCTTCACGGGGAACACCGGGGAGCTGTTTTTT. Translated: CASSFTGNTGELFF.

This clonotype ranks as medium-sized. This chain uses TRBV7-2 with TRBJ1-1; no clear D gene. The CDR3 is made up of 13 amino acids. The V end was cut by 4 bases, the J end by 8 bases, with 14 bases between. Germline assignment: CDR1 SGHTA and CDR2 FQGNSA. The CDR3 DNA reads as TGTGCCAGCAGCTCTACCGCCTTTAGGGAAGCTTTCTTT. Its translation is CASSSTAFREAFF.

This clonotype showed up many times. The genes are TRBV2 and TRBJ1-1; D gene unclear. In germline, CDR1 is SNHLY, CDR2 FYNNEI. V gave up 1 base and J gave up 4 bases, with 13 bases separating them. This CDR3 contains 15 residues. CDR3 residues: CASSEEPAGSTEAFF. The CDR3, as DNA: TGTGCCAGCAGTGAAGAACCGGCGGGCAGCACTGAAGCTTTCTTT.

The rearrangement links TRBV5-1 to TRBJ2-3; 12 bases map to TRBD2. The CDR3 has 16 amino acids. Germline V CDR1 and CDR2: SGHRS, YFSETQ. The junction had 3 bases not matched to a gene; V was cut back by 2 bases and J by 2 bases. In nucleotides, the CDR3 is TGCGCCAGCAGCTTCGGACTAGCGGGGAACACAGATACGCAGTATTTT. It specifies CASSFGLAGNTDTQYF.

V and J are TRBV20-1 and TRBJ1-1; tentative D call: TRBD1 (6 bases). The germline V and J ends were trimmed by 0 bases and 5 bases, with 13 bases remaining between them. CDR1 and CDR2 from the germline V gene are DFQATT and SNEGSKA (reference sequence). The CDR3 spans 14 residues. The chain's CDR3 is CSARDPRGGTEAFF. In DNA, the CDR3 is TGCAGTGCTAGAGATCCCAGGGGTGGGACTGAAGCTTTCTTT.

At least ten counts were recorded for this clonotype. The chain uses TRBV9 and TRBJ2-1; TRBD1 might be the D (6 bases). The CDR3 runs 14 residues. V was trimmed by 4 bases and J by 9 bases, leaving 17 bases between them. Germline CDR1 reads SGDLS; CDR2 reads YYNGEE. CDR3 amino acids: CASSPTGPGVEQFF. As DNA, the CDR3 is TGTGCCAGCAGCCCAACGGGACCAGGGGTTGAGCAGTTCTTC.

This clonotype was seen many times. The J gene is TRBJ2-1, the V gene TRBV5-1, with D tentatively TRBD2 (5 bases). CDR1 is SGHRS and CDR2 is YFSETQ in the germline V gene. The V gene lost 2 bases and the J gene lost 4 bases, with 13 bases spanning the gap. The CDR3 length is 15 residues. The CDR3 region is CASSLSSRGYNEQFF. Here the CDR3 DNA reads TGCGCCAGCAGCTTAAGTAGTCGGGGTTACAATGAGCAGTTCTTC.

The table lists this clonotype with many counts. J is TRBJ2-7 and V is TRBV5-1, with D possibly being TRBD1 or TRBD2 (6 bases each). The CDR3 totals 17 residues. Germline V gene sequence: CDR1 SGHRS, CDR2 YFSETQ. Trimming removed 0 bases from V and 1 base from J, with 17 bases in between. The CDR3 region has the DNA TGCGCCAGCAGCTTGGAACTGATTGGGGGGCGATCCTACGAGCAGTACTTC. Its protein is CASSLELIGGRSYEQYF. Full variable domain (missing parts from reference TRBV5-1 and TRBJ2-7): KAGVTQTPRYLIKTRGQQVTLSCSPISGHRSVSWYQQTPGQGLQFLFEYFSETQRNKGNFPGRFSGRQFSNSRSEMNVSTLELGDSALYLCASSLELIGGRSYEQYFGPGTRLTVT.

The chain joins TRBV2 to TRBJ2-1; weak D call: TRBD2 (5 bases). With 6 bases removed from V and 5 bases from J, the gap between germline ends came to 17 bases. CDR1 and CDR2 from the germline V gene are SNHLY and FYNNEI. CDR3 length: 15 amino acids. The CDR3 sequence: CASRIGLGRNNEQFF. The CDR3 DNA sequence: TGTGCCAGCAGAATAGGACTCGGTCGTAACAATGAGCAGTTCTTC.

This clonotype showed up just a few times. The V gene is TRBV5-1, the J gene TRBJ2-3; D perhaps matches TRBD1 (7 bases). This CDR3 has 15 amino acids. Trimming took 0 bases from V and 4 from J, leaving 12 bases between them. Germline V CDR1 and CDR2: SGHRS, YFSETQ. The CDR3 sequence is CASSLDVRGADTQYF. Written as DNA, the CDR3 is TGCGCCAGCAGCTTGGATGTCAGGGGGGCAGATACGCAGTATTTT.

This clonotype was observed many times. The chain has TRBV11-2 and TRBJ2-7, with D tentatively TRBD2 (6 bases). The CDR3 consists of 16 residues. Germline V gives CDR1 SGHAT, CDR2 FQNNGV. Trimming left V 6 bases short and J 1 base short, with 19 bases between. CDR3 in amino acids: CASRNLPGTVSYEQYF. DNA of the CDR3: TGTGCCAGCAGGAACCTTCCGGGGACTGTATCCTACGAGCAGTACTTC.

This clonotype came up many times. The chain uses TRBV7-9 and TRBJ2-1, with 10 bases lining up with TRBD1. CDR1 is SEHNR, CDR2 FQNEAQ, per germline (reference sequence). V was clipped by 5 bases and J by 4 bases; unmatched bases: 5. The CDR3 spans 15 residues. CDR3: CASSPGDRGYNEQFF. The DNA for the CDR3 is TGTGCCAGCAGCCCGGGGGACAGGGGTTACAATGAGCAGTTCTTC.

This clonotype was seen many times. The rearrangement uses TRBV6-2 or TRBV6-3 and TRBJ1-1, with 9 bases that match TRBD1. The CDR3 has 16 residues. The germline V gene has CDR1 MNHEY and CDR2 SVGEGT. V lost 4 bases to trimming and J lost 4 bases; unmatched junction nucleotides: 10. The DNA for the CDR3 is TGTGCCAGCAGTTTCCTTGGACAGGGGATCTCCACTGAAGCTTTCTTT. This sequence encodes CASSFLGQGISTEAFF.

The rearrangement links TRBV7-3 to TRBJ2-5; TRBD1 is a possible D gene (6 bases). Trimming took off 3 bases at V and 4 bases at J, with 9 bases between the two ends. The CDR3 has 13 amino acids. CDR1 and CDR2 from the germline V gene are SGHTA and FQGTGA. The CDR3 bases are TGTGCCAGCAGCTTGGGGGCATTAGAGACCCAGTACTTC. Translated, it gives CASSLGALETQYF.

This clonotype was picked up many times. This chain joins TRBV5-1 and TRBJ1-3; 9 nucleotides line up with TRBD1. V shed 4 bases, J shed 0 bases, and the junction held 2 bases outside the gene matches. The germline CDR1 and CDR2 sequences are SGHRS and YFSETQ. This CDR3 has 15 residues. CDR3 loop: CASSGTGLSGNTIYF. CDR3 nucleotides: TGCGCCAGCAGCGGGACAGGGCTCTCTGGAAACACCATATATTTT.

The chain is built from TRBV18 and TRBJ1-1, with a tentative D call TRBD1 (6 bases). The CDR3 extends over 15 amino acids. Looked up from germline, CDR1 is KGHSH and CDR2 is LQKENI. Trimming shortened V by 3 bases and J by 3 bases, and 14 bases separated the two germline ends. This chain's CDR3 is CASSPGGALDTEAFF. The CDR3 DNA reads TGTGCCAGCTCACCTGGGGGGGCATTGGACACTGAAGCTTTCTTT.

The rearrangement links TRBV6-6 to TRBJ2-7; a possible D gene is TRBD2 (5 bases). V shed 0 bases and J shed 6 bases, with 12 bases lying between them. Germline loops: CDR1 MNHNY, CDR2 SVGAGI (reference sequence). CDR3 size: 14 residues. The CDR3 DNA reads TGTGCCAGCAGTTACTCGGTCTTTGGGAGCGAGCAGTACTTC. Amino acid sequence: CASSYSVFGSEQYF.

The rearrangement links TRBV7-9 to TRBJ2-3, with 8 bases fitting TRBD2. The CDR3 totals 15 residues. The V and J ends lost 5 bases and 4 bases, in that order; junction bases with no gene match: 8. Per germline, CDR1 SEHNR and CDR2 FQNEAQ (reference sequence). CDR3 region: CASSPAGGGPDTQYF. CDR3 in DNA: TGTGCCAGCAGCCCGGCGGGGGGTGGTCCAGATACGCAGTATTTT. The whole variable domain, remainder taken from reference TRBV7-9 and TRBJ2-3, is DTGVSQNPRHKITKRGQNVTFRCDPISEHNRLYWYRQTLGQGPEFLTYFQNEAQLEKSRLLSDRFSAERPKGSFSTLEIQRTEQGDSAMYLCASSPAGGGPDTQYFGPGTRLTVL.

The sample holds a few counts of this clonotype. The J gene is TRBJ2-7, the V gene TRBV29-1, with D perhaps matching TRBD1 (5 bases). Germline V gene data show CDR1 as SQVTM and CDR2 as ANQGSEA. V lost 5 bases and J 3 bases, leaving 17 bases between the germline ends. The CDR3 has 14 residues. This CDR3 reads CSVSRTDRRYEQYF. CDR3 DNA: TGCAGCGTTAGCCGAACCGACAGACGCTACGAGCAGTACTTC.

The chain recombines TRBV7-2 with TRBJ2-7; perhaps D is TRBD1 or TRBD2 (5 bases each). This CDR3 region has 17 residues. The germline V gene encodes CDR1 SGHTA and CDR2 FQGNSA. V lost 6 bases and J 0 bases, leaving 21 bases between the germline ends. The CDR3 DNA reads as TGTGCCAGCAGTCAAGCCGGGACCCGAGCCAGCTCCTACGAGCAGTACTTC. It is translated as CASSQAGTRASSYEQYF. The full variable domain, completed using reference TRBV7-2 and TRBJ2-7, is GAGVSQSPSNKVTEKGKDVELRCDPISGHTALYWYRQSLGQGLEFLIYFQGNSAPDKSGLPSDRFSAERTGGSVSTLTIQRTQQEDSAVYLCASSQAGTRASSYEQYFGPGTRLTVT.

This clonotype has at least ten counts. The chain joins TRBV7-6 to TRBJ1-5, with D unresolved. This CDR3 is 13 amino acids long. The germline V and J ends were trimmed by 1 base and 2 bases, with 3 bases remaining between them. Germline CDR1 and CDR2: SGHVS and FNYEAQ. In DNA form, the CDR3 reads TGTGCCAGCAGCTTAGGGCGCAATCAGCCCCAGCATTTT. It codes for CASSLGRNQPQHF.

The rearrangement joins TRBV18 to TRBJ2-4; 9 nucleotides align to TRBD2. Germline V gene sequence: CDR1 KGHSH, CDR2 LQKENI. With 4 bases clipped from V and 9 bases from J, the junction kept 4 bases outside the gene matches. The CDR3 is made up of 13 amino acids. The CDR3 DNA follows: TGTGCCAGCTCACTAGCGGGAGCTCTCATTCAGTACTTC. It yields the protein CASSLAGALIQYF.

This chain uses TRBV3-1 with TRBJ2-3, with 10 positions matching TRBD2. In germline, CDR1 is LGHDT, CDR2 YNNKEL (reference sequence). This CDR3 comprises 15 residues. Trimming took 4 bases from V and 5 from J; bases not matched to a gene: 6. Here the CDR3 reads CASSRLTSGKDTQYF. The CDR3 coding sequence is TGTGCCAGCAGCCGGCTTACTAGCGGGAAAGATACGCAGTATTTT.

This clonotype came up a few times. The rearrangement joins TRBV12-3 or TRBV12-4 to TRBJ2-1; either TRBD1 or TRBD2 may fit D (5 bases each). The CDR3 extends over 12 amino acids. Trimming stripped 4 bases from V and 12 bases from J, with 13 bases between. CDR3 protein: CASSYGASRQFF. DNA of the CDR3: TGTGCCAGCAGTTACGGGGCCTCACGGCAGTTCTTC.